The 5 T cell receptor beta chains listed next were all sequenced from one sample in a study of blood T cell repertoires in COVID-19. The repertoire was sequenced with immunoSEQ multiplex PCR; TCRdb's copy has only in-frame clones and lacks some. The sample gives about 70,000 clones, around 83% of which show up once; 6.9% is in the top ten. The sample was peripheral blood. The receptors shown here come from a man in his thirties or forties with COVID-19, enrolled during active disease.

The chain uses TRBV30 and TRBJ1-5, with TRBD1 as a possible D gene (5 bases). Trimming left V 5 bases short and J 3 bases short, with 11 bases between. Germline CDR1 is GTSNPN and CDR2 is SVGIG (reference sequence). This CDR3 is 13 amino acids long. The CDR3 coding sequence is TGTGCCTGGGGCAGGGCAAACAATCAGCCCCAGCATTTT. Amino acids: CAWGRANNQPQHF.

The chain uses TRBV28 and TRBJ2-5, with 7 bases aligning to TRBD1. From germline, CDR1 is MDHEN and CDR2 SYDVKM. Germline trimming cut 7 bases from V and 0 bases from J; bases unmatched to any gene: 11. This CDR3 comprises 16 residues. This CDR3 reads CASKRLVGQDQETQYF. For the CDR3, the DNA is TGTGCCAGCAAGAGGTTAGTAGGACAGGACCAAGAGACCCAGTACTTC.

V usage is TRBV6-5 and J usage is TRBJ1-5, with D tentatively TRBD1 (5 bases). Germline V gene data show CDR1 as MNHEY and CDR2 as SVGAGI. The CDR3 consists of 15 residues. Trimming took off 5 bases at V and 3 bases at J, with 14 bases between the two ends. The CDR3 DNA follows: TGTGCCAGCAGTCCCCAGGGTCGCCACAATCAGCCCCAGCATTTT. Protein sequence: CASSPQGRHNQPQHF.

The chain employs TRBV3-1 (or the pseudogene TRBV3-2) and TRBJ1-2, with D unclear. V was cut by 4 bases and J by 4 bases, with 13 bases left in between. The CDR3 is 14 amino acids. The V gene's germline CDR1 is LGHDT and CDR2 YNNKEL (reference sequence). The CDR3 reads CASSPVGPVYGYTF. In DNA, the CDR3 is TGTGCCAGCAGCCCCGTTGGGCCAGTCTATGGCTACACCTTC.

The V call is TRBV3-1 (or the pseudogene TRBV3-2), the J call TRBJ1-1, with 8 bases lining up with TRBD1. V lost 4 bases and J lost 4; bases outside the gene matches: 8. The length of the CDR3 is 15 residues. Germline V gives CDR1 LGHDT, CDR2 YNNKEL (reference sequence). The CDR3 nucleotides are TGTGCCAGCAGCCCTTGGACAGGGAGGACCACTGAAGCTTTCTTT. Residues: CASSPWTGRTTEAFF.